The source of this TCR beta chain is a study of graft-versus-host responses after intestinal transplantation. Study context: Anti-thymocyte globulin induction, then tacrolimus and steroids for roughly 3 years, went to all recipients.

CDR3 length: 19 amino acids. The V gene's germline CDR1 is SGDLS and CDR2 YYNGEE. V lost 4 bases, J lost 0 bases, and 16 bases stayed unmatched. Details on this clone: Its antigen is currently unknown.

Study-wide results and limits: In patients with graft-donor T cell macrochimerism, allograft graft-versus-host to host-versus-graft clonal ratios were high. Early HvG declines after transplant were associated with peak circulating GvH clone levels. GvH clonotypes were identified within recipient marrow, with a subset emerging first in ileum or blood.

Produced via immunoSEQ multiplex PCR; TCRdb's table is partial and in-frame only. This table has about 80,000 clones, approximately 90% appearing once. The sequence came from a human patient who received an intestinal transplant, so some T cells may come from the graft donor. The sequencing used PBMCs, collected 98 days after intestinal transplantation. J is TRBJ1-2 and V is TRBV9; 9 bases are a match to TRBD1. The CDR3 DNA follows: TGTGCCAGCAGCCCTCTTTCCGGGACAGGGTTCTTAGCTAACTATGGCTACACCTTC. Protein sequence: CASSPLSGTGFLANYGYTF.